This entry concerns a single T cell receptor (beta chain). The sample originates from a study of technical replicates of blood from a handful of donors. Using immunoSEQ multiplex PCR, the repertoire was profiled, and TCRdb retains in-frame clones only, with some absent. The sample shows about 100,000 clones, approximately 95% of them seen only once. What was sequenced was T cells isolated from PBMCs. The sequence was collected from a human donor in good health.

The CDR3: CASGGTGNYEQYF. In DNA form, the CDR3 reads TGCGCCAGCGGAGGGACAGGGAACTACGAGCAGTACTTC. The chain uses TRBV5-1 and TRBJ2-7; 9 bases map to TRBD1. The CDR3 has 13 residues. Germline CDR1 is SGHRS and CDR2 is YFSETQ. V lost 7 bases and J lost 3; bases outside the gene matches: 5.